This T cell receptor beta chain was obtained from a study of T cell responses to AZD1222 COVID-19 vaccine. Germline V gives CDR1 LGHDT, CDR2 YNNKEL (reference sequence). The V and J ends lost 3 bases and 6 bases, in that order; junction bases with no gene match: 0. The CDR3 covers 13 residues. This clone has only one observation. The repertoire was sequenced with immunoSEQ multiplex PCR; TCRdb's copy has only in-frame clones and lacks some. The sample consists of fewer than 70,000 clones, about 90% of them appearing once. Sequenced material: peripheral blood, taken on day 0 of AZD1222 vaccination. This TCR came from an adult in good health. The chain has TRBV3-1 (or the pseudogene TRBV3-2) and TRBJ1-5, with 9 bases lining up with TRBD1. CDR3 amino acids: CASSQDRGQPQHF. CDR3 coding DNA: TGTGCCAGCAGCCAGGACAGGGGTCAGCCCCAGCATTTT.